This T cell receptor beta chain was captured in a study of CD8 T cells in ankylosing spondylitis. General study findings and limits: In ankylosing spondylitis blood, a motif of about eight highly homologous TCR beta variants appeared characteristic. Disease-linked clones reportedly showed significant enrichment in matched ankylosing spondylitis synovial fluid.

The CDR3 spans 13 residues. Trimming took off 1 base at V and 0 bases at J, with 4 bases between the two ends. The germline V gene encodes CDR1 SGDLS and CDR2 YYNGEE. TCRdb re-called the 5' RACE reads with MiXCR, one entry per CDR3 protein. The data contain 450,000 to 550,000 distinct CDR3 sequences, less than 6% of them singletons. There are many counts of this clonotype. Its antigen is as yet unknown. The V gene is TRBV9, the J gene TRBJ1-2; D call uncertain. The sequenced sample was blood, either unsorted or a sorted T cell fraction (not recorded which). This clonotype was sampled from a male donor with ankylosing spondylitis. The CDR3 coding sequence is TGTGCCAGCAGCGTAATGACTAACTATGGCTACACCTTC. Translating it yields CASSVMTNYGYTF.